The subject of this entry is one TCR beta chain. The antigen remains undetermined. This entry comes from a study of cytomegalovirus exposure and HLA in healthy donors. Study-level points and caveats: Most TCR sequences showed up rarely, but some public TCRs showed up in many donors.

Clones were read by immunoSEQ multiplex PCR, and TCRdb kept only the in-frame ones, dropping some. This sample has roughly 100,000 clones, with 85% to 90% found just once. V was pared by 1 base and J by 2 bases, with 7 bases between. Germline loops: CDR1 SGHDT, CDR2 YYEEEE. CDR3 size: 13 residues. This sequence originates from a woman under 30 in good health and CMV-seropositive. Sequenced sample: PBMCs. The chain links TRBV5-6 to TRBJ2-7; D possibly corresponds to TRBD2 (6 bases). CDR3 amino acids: CASSLSGPYEQYF. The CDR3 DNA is TGTGCCAGCAGCTTGAGCGGGCCCTACGAGCAGTACTTC.